This T cell receptor (beta chain) derives from a study of human T cells and chemical hapten exposure. This clonotype was detected many times. Trimming cost V 0 bases and J 4 bases, with 9 bases left between them. CDR3 length: 14 amino acids. CDR1 is SGHAT and CDR2 is FQNNGV in the germline V gene. TCRdb fed the RACE reads into MiXCR, producing one record per CDR3 protein. This sample has about 51,000 distinct CDR3 sequences; around a tenth occur once, and the top ten carry 11% to 15%. The sample's time point: pre-sensitization, week 0. Specified treatment: therapeutic diphenylcyclopropenone sensitization with weekly scalp DPC. Unfractionated whole blood yielded the extracted total RNA.

This TCR was recovered from a woman aged 35 to 49 with alopecia areata. Some clones in this sample may be carry-over from other donors' samples. The rearrangement uses TRBV11-2 and TRBJ1-2, with D perhaps matching TRBD1 (5 bases). Sequenced here: whole blood, sampled in connection with sensitization to the hapten diphenylcyclopropenone (DPC). The CDR3 loop is CASSLDPGPYGYTF. As DNA, the CDR3 is TGTGCCAGCAGCTTAGATCCAGGGCCCTATGGCTACACCTTC.